This T cell receptor (beta chain) was identified during a study of cytomegalovirus exposure and HLA in healthy donors. Overall study: Later, an analysis reported that the approximately 120 validation repertoires had used the same platform as the approximately 720 first-cohort repertoires.

As regards this clone: The antigen remains undetermined. Other DNA variants within this sample encode the same CDR3.

Overall study results and limits: The tendency of first-cohort TCR clusters to co-occur in the 130 or so validation repertoires was identified by a subsequent analysis.

TCRdb's copy holds only in-frame clones and misses some; the assay was immunoSEQ multiplex PCR. The table records some 150,000 clones, approximately 94% of them present only once. Trimming took 1 base from V and 1 from J; bases not matched to a gene: 0. The germline gives CDR1 SGHRS, CDR2 YFSETQ. This CDR3 has 14 amino acids. The sequenced sample was PBMCs. This sequence joins TRBV5-1 and TRBJ2-3; 7 bases map to TRBD2. The sequence came from a man aged 18 to 30 in good health and CMV-seropositive. The CDR3 bases are TGCGCCAGCAGCTTGACTAGCGGCACAGATACGCAGTATTTT. It is translated as CASSLTSGTDTQYF. Combining the CDR3 with reference TRBV5-1 and TRBJ2-3 gives the whole variable domain KAGVTQTPRYLIKTRGQQVTLSCSPISGHRSVSWYQQTPGQGLQFLFEYFSETQRNKGNFPGRFSGRQFSNSRSEMNVSTLELGDSALYLCASSLTSGTDTQYFGPGTRLTVL.